The 19 T cell receptor beta chains reported below all come from one sample, sequenced in a study of technical replicates of blood from a handful of donors listed by TCRdb under 2017. Library preparation used the immunoSEQ multiplex PCR assay. Held by TCRdb, this immuneACCESS table contains in-frame sequences only and omits some clones. Under half of the omission traces to an unresolved V gene where checked; the cause of the rest is unknown. The sample table holds roughly 60,000 clones, of which about 83% were seen once. Roughly 5% of the sample is in the top ten clones. The specimen was PBMCs. Receptor source: a human donor in good health. Some clones in this sample may be carry-over from other donors' samples.

This clone was seen a handful of times. This chain joins TRBV4-1 and TRBJ2-1; D is perhaps TRBD1 (6 bases). Germline V CDR1 and CDR2: MGHRA, YSYEKL. The V and J ends lost 2 bases and 0 bases respectively, with 14 bases between them. There are 17 residues in the CDR3. The CDR3 DNA reads TGCGCCAGCAGCCAACTTACTGGACAGAGCTCCTACAATGAGCAGTTCTTC. Its protein product is CASSQLTGQSSYNEQFF.

The V gene is TRBV7-3, the J gene TRBJ2-1; TRBD2 aligns across 8 bases. CDR1 SGHTA and CDR2 FQGTGA come from the germline V gene. Unmatched junction bases numbered 2, after V lost 1 base and J lost 9 bases. The CDR3 is 13 amino acids. As DNA, the CDR3 is TGTGCCAGCAGCTTAAACCGGGAGGGTGAGCAGTTCTTC. Encoded protein: CASSLNREGEQFF.

The J gene is TRBJ2-7, the V gene TRBV7-6, with 9 bases aligning to TRBD2. The CDR3 runs 14 residues. CDR1 SGHVS and CDR2 FNYEAQ come from the germline V gene. Trimming cost V 5 bases and J 6 bases; bases outside gene matches: 8. The CDR3 loop is CASSVGGGAGEQYF. The CDR3 nucleotides are TGTGCCAGCAGCGTCGGCGGGGGGGCCGGCGAGCAGTACTTC.

This chain joins TRBV11-2 and TRBJ1-3, with D uncertain. V was shortened by 4 bases and J by 3 bases, with 4 bases between the two germline ends. Germline V CDR1 and CDR2: SGHAT, FQNNGV. The CDR3 has 12 amino acids. CDR3 nucleotides: TGTGCCAGCAGCTCCCTTGGAAACACCATATATTTT. It codes for CASSSLGNTIYF.

The J gene is TRBJ2-7, the V gene TRBV2; 7 positions match TRBD2. CDR3 length equals 13 residues. The germline V gene encodes CDR1 SNHLY and CDR2 FYNNEI. V trimming: 9 bases; J trimming: 7 bases; junction bases outside the gene matches: 12. The CDR3, as DNA: TGTGCCAGTCGTTTGGGGCGGGAGCTAGAGCAGTACTTC. As protein: CASRLGRELEQYF. The full variable domain, with the rest looked up from reference TRBV2 and TRBJ2-7, is EPEVTQTPSHQVTQMGQEVILRCVPISNHLYFYWYRQILGQKVEFLVSFYNNEISEKSEIFDDQFSVERPDGSNFTLKIRSTKLEDSAMYFCASRLGRELEQYFGPGTRLTVT.

The chain couples TRBV7-9 to TRBJ1-1, with D maybe TRBD1 (6 bases). The CDR3 sequence is 13 residues long. V was cut by 5 bases and J by 1 base, with 8 bases left in between. Germline CDR1 is SEHNR and CDR2 is FQNEAQ (reference sequence). CDR3 protein: CASSPRGNTEAFF. The CDR3 DNA is TGTGCCAGCAGCCCCAGGGGGAACACTGAAGCTTTCTTT.

This clone was observed a few times. V gene TRBV2 combines with J gene TRBJ2-7, with 8 bases that match TRBD1. Trimming at V came to 6 bases and at J to 5 bases, leaving 6 bases not matched to a gene. CDR3 length: 13 amino acids. The V gene's germline CDR1 is SNHLY and CDR2 FYNNEI. DNA for the CDR3: TGTGCCAGCAGCGAGGACAGGGTTCACGAGCAGTACTTC. Encoded protein: CASSEDRVHEQYF.

V is TRBV7-2 and J is TRBJ1-6; possibly TRBD1 for D (6 bases). The CDR3 covers 16 residues. Germline V CDR1 and CDR2: SGHTA, FQGNSA. Trimming removed 5 bases from V and 5 bases from J, with 16 bases in between. The CDR3 DNA sequence: TGTGCCAGCAGCGCCCAGGACAGCAGAAATAATTCACCCCTCCACTTT. The encoded protein is CASSAQDSRNNSPLHF.

The chain recombines TRBV20-1 with TRBJ2-5; D is unresolved. V lost 6 bases and J 3 bases, leaving 5 bases between the germline ends. The CDR3 spans 10 residues. Germline V gives CDR1 DFQATT, CDR2 SNEGSKA (reference sequence). The CDR3 nucleotides read TGCAGTGCCAGGAAAGAGACCCAGTACTTC. Its protein is CSARKETQYF.

The V gene is TRBV7-2, the J gene TRBJ2-7; 10 bases fit TRBD2. From germline, CDR1 is SGHTA and CDR2 FQGNSA. Unmatched junction bases numbered 15, after V lost 2 bases and J lost 5 bases. This CDR3 region has 18 residues. CDR3 in DNA: TGTGCCAGCAGCTTATTTTCGAGCGGGGGGGCTAGCTTCAACGAGCAGTACTTC. Protein product: CASSLFSSGGASFNEQYF.

On this clone: Other DNA sequences in this sample translate to the same CDR3. The chain couples TRBV5-1 to TRBJ2-1; D gene ambiguous. V was pared by 2 bases and J by 4 bases, with 10 bases between. Germline V gene sequence: CDR1 SGHRS, CDR2 YFSETQ. The CDR3 has 14 amino acids. The CDR3 loop reads CASSLSGGYNEQFF. CDR3 coding DNA: TGCGCCAGCAGCTTATCCGGCGGATACAATGAGCAGTTCTTC.

This chain uses TRBV15 with TRBJ1-2, with 7 bases fitting TRBD1. The CDR3 covers 16 residues. Germline loops: CDR1 LNHNV, CDR2 YYDKDF (reference sequence). J lost 8 bases, V lost 1 base, and 13 bases had no gene match. CDR3 bases: TGTGCCACCAGCAGAGGATTAGACAGGGAATTACAGGGCTACACCTTC. Its translation: CATSRGLDRELQGYTF.

The J gene is TRBJ2-7, the V gene TRBV27; 10 bases map to TRBD1. The CDR3 spans 17 residues. CDR1 and CDR2 (germline): MNHEY, SMNVEV (reference sequence). Losses at the gene ends were 11 bases for V and 3 bases for J; bases not matched to a gene: 19. CDR3 sequence: CAALRTGGNGVRYEQYF. CDR3 DNA sequence: TGTGCCGCGCTCCGGACAGGGGGAAACGGGGTACGCTACGAGCAGTACTTC.

The V call is TRBV7-9, the J call TRBJ2-7, with 9 bases fitting TRBD1. The CDR3 length is 16 residues. V gave up 5 bases and J gave up 3 bases; unmatched junction bases: 11. Germline CDR1 is SEHNR and CDR2 is FQNEAQ (reference sequence). CDR3 nucleotides: TGTGCCAGCAGCCGTATAACCGGGACAGGGAACTACGAGCAGTACTTC. Translated, it gives CASSRITGTGNYEQYF.

The chain has TRBV4-3 and TRBJ2-1; D is possibly TRBD2 (5 bases). CDR3 length equals 18 residues. The V gene lost 0 bases and the J gene lost 7 bases, with 22 bases spanning the gap. Per germline, CDR1 LGHNA and CDR2 YSLEER. Here the CDR3 DNA reads TGCGCCAGCAGCCAAGAACCCCCCCGAAGAGGGAGTGGGAATGAGCAGTTCTTC. Encoded protein: CASSQEPPRRGSGNEQFF.

This chain links TRBV5-8 with TRBJ2-1; 7 bases match TRBD1. Germline assignment: CDR1 SGHTS and CDR2 YDEGEE. The CDR3 runs to 13 residues. V shed 0 bases and J 7 bases; nucleotides not matched to a gene: 1. The CDR3 region has the DNA TGTGCCAGCAGCTTGGACAGGGGTAATGAGCAGTTCTTC. Its translation: CASSLDRGNEQFF.

The chain recombines TRBV2 with TRBJ2-3; TRBD1 matches 10 bases. The CDR3 covers 17 residues. J gave up 5 bases and V 10 bases, and 18 bases lay outside the gene matches. From germline, CDR1 is SNHLY and CDR2 FYNNEI. Here the CDR3 reads CATPRGTGTGEVDTQYF. The DNA for the CDR3 is TGTGCCACACCCAGGGGAACCGGGACAGGGGAGGTAGATACGCAGTATTTT.

The chain employs TRBV5-6 and TRBJ2-3, with 7 bases identical to TRBD1. The CDR3 has 15 residues. Germline V gene data show CDR1 as SGHDT and CDR2 as YYEEEE. V trimming: 4 bases; J trimming: 0 bases; junction bases outside the gene matches: 5. This CDR3 is CASSLGQTSTDTQYF. CDR3 sequence (DNA): TGTGCCAGCAGCCTGGGACAGACTAGCACAGATACGCAGTATTTT. The whole variable domain, remainder taken from reference TRBV5-6 and TRBJ2-3, is DAGVTQSPTHLIKTRGQQVTLRCSPKSGHDTVSWYQQALGQGPQFIFQYYEEEERQRGNFPDRFSGHQFPNYSSELNVNALLLGDSALYLCASSLGQTSTDTQYFGPGTRLTVL.

The CDR3, as DNA: TGTGCCAGCAGGAGCCAACTCATTCCCGGGACTAGCTGGGAGACCCAGTACTTC. Translating gives CASRSQLIPGTSWETQYF. The chain employs TRBV11-2 and TRBJ2-5, with 9 nucleotides matching TRBD2. Per germline, CDR1 SGHAT and CDR2 FQNNGV. This CDR3 spans 18 amino acids. With V trimmed by 6 bases and J by 5 bases, 19 bases remained unmatched.